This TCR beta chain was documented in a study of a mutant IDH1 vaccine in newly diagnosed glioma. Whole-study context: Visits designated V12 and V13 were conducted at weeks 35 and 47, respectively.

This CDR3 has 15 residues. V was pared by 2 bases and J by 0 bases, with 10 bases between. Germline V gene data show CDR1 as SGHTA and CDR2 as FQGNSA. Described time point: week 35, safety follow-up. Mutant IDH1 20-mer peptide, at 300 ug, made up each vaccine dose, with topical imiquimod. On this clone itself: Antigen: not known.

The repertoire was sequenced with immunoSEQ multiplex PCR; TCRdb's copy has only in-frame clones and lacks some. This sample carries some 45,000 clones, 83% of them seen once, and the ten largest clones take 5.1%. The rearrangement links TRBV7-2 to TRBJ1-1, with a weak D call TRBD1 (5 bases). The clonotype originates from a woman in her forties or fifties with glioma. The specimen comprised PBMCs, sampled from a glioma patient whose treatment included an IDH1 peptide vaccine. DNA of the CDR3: TGTGCCAGCAGCTTACGGGCCAGGGTGAACACTGAAGCTTTCTTT. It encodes CASSLRARVNTEAFF.